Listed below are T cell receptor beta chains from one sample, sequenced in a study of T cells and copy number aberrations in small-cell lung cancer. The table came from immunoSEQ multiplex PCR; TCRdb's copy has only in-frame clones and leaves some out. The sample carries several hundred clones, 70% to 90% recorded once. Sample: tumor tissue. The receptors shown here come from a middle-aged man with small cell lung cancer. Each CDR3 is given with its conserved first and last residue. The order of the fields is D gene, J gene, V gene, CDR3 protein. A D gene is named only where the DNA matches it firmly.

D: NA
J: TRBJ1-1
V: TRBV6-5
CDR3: CASSYSGGLGTEAFF

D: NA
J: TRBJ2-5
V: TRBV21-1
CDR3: CASRCNTVQETQYF

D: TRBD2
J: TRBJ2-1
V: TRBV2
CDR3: CASSEALRTGGEFF

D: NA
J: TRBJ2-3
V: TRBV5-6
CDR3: CASSLQGSDTQYF

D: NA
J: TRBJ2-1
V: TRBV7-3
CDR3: CASSLMLQGGEQFF

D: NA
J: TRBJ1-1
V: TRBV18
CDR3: CASSPNEGLTEAFF

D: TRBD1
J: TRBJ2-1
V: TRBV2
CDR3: CASRRQGGEQFF

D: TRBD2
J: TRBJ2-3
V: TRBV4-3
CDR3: CASSQTPPELADTQYF

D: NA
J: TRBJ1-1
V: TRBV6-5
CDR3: CASSYRGLRGTEAFF

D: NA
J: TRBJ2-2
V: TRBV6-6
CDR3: CASRRPNTGELFF

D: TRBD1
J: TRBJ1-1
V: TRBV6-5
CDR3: CASSLDRGHVVTEAFF

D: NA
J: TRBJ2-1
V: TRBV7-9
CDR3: CASSLEPVSEQFF

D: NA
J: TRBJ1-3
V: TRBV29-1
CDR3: CSVEDGRHNSGNTIYF

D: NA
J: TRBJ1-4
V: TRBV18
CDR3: CASSQTGPAANEKLFF

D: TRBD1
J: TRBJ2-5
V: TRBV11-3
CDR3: CASSTGTGTSETQYF

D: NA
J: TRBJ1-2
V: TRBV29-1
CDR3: CSVRVGDYGYTF

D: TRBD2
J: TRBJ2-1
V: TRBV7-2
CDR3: CASSLGGGWDEQFF

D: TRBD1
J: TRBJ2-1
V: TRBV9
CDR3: CASSVDRGLDNEQFF

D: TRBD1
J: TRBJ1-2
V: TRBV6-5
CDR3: CASRTGSHGYTF